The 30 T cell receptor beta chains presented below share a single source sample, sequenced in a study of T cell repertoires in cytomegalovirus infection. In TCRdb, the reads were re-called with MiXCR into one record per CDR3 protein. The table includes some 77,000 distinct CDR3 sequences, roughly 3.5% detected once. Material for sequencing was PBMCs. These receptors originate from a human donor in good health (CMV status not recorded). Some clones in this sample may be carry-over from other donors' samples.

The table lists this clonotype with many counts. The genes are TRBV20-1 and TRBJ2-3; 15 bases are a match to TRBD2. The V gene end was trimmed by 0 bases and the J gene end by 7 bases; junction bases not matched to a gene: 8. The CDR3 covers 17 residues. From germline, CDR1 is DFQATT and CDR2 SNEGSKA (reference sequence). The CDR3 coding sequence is TGCAGTGCTAGAGACCCAGGACTAGCGGGGGGGCGGAATACGCAGTATTTT. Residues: CSARDPGLAGGRNTQYF.

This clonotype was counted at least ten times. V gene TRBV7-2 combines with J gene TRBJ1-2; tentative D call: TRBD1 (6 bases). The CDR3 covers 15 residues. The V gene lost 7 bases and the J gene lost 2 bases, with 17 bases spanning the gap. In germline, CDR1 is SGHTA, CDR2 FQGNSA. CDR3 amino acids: CASNKAGVENYGYTF. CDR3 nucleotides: TGTGCCAGCAACAAAGCAGGGGTAGAAAACTATGGCTACACCTTC.

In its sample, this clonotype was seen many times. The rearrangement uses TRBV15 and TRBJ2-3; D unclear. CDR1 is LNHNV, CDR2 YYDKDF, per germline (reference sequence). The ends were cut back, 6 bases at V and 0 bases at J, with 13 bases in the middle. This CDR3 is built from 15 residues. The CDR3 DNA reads TGTGCCACCAGTCCGATGGGGTCTAGCACAGATACGCAGTATTTT. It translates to CATSPMGSSTDTQYF.

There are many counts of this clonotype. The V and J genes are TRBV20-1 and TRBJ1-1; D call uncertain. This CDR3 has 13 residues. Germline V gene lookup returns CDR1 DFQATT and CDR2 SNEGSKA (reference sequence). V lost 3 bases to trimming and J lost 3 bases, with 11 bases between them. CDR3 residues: CSASRGMDTEAFF. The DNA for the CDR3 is TGCAGTGCTAGTCGGGGTATGGACACTGAAGCTTTCTTT.

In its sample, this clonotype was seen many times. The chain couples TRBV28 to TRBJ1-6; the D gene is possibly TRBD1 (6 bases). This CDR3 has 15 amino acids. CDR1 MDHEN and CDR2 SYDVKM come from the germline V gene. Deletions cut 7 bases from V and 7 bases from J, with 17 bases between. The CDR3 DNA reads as TGTGCCAGCACCGAGGGAACAGGGTGGAATTCACCCCTCCACTTT. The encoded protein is CASTEGTGWNSPLHF.

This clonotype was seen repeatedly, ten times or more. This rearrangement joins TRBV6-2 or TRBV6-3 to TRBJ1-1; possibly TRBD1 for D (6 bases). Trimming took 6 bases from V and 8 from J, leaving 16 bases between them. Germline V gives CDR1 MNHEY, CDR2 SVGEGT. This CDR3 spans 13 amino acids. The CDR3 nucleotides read TGTGCCAGCAGGCCCGGGGGACACTCAGAAGCTTTCTTT. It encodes CASRPGGHSEAFF.

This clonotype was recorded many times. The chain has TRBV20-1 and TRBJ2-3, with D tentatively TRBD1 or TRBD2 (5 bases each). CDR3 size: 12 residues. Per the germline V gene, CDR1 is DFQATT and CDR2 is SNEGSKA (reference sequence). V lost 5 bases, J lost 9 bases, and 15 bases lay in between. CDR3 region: CSAGPGPPTQYF. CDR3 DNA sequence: TGCAGTGCTGGACCGGGACCACCGACGCAGTATTTT.

Here the CDR3 reads CASSFGRVSGYTF. Here the CDR3 DNA reads TGTGCCAGCAGTTTTGGAAGGGTCTCTGGCTACACCTTC. The chain links TRBV28 to TRBJ1-2; D gene ambiguous. The germline gives CDR1 MDHEN, CDR2 SYDVKM. Trimming pared 3 bases from V and 7 bases from J, leaving 12 bases between. The CDR3 is 13 residues long.

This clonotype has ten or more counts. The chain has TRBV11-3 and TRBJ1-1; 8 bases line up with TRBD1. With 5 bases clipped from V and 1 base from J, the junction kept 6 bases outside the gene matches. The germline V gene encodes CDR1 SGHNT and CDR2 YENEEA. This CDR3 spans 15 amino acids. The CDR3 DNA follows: TGTGCCAGCAGCCCAGGACAGGGCGCGAACACTGAAGCTTTCTTT. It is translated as CASSPGQGANTEAFF.

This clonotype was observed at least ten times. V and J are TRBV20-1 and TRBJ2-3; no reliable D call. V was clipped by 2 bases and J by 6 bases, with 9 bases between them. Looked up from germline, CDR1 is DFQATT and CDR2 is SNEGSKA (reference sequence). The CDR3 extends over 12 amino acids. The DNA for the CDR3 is TGCAGTGCTAGAAGAGGAGAGGATACGCAGTATTTT. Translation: CSARRGEDTQYF.

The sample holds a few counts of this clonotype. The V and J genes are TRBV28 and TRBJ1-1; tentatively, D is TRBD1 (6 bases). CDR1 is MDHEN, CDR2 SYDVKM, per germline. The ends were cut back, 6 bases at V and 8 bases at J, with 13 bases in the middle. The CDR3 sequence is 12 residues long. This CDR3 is CASRRQVSEAFF. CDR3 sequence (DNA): TGTGCCAGCAGGCGACAGGTCTCAGAAGCTTTCTTT. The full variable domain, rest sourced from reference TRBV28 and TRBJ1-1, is DVKVTQSSRYLVKRTGEKVFLECVQDMDHENMFWYRQDPGLGLRLIYFSYDVKMKEKGDIPEGYSVSREKKERFSLILESASTNQTSMYLCASRRQVSEAFFGQGTRLTVV.

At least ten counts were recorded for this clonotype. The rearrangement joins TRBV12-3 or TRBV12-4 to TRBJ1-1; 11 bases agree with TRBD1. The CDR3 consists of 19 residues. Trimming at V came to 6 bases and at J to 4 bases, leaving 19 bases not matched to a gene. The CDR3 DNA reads TGTGCCAGCAGGGATAAACTTAAGGACAGGGGGCCGGTAGGCACTGAAGCTTTCTTT. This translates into CASRDKLKDRGPVGTEAFF.

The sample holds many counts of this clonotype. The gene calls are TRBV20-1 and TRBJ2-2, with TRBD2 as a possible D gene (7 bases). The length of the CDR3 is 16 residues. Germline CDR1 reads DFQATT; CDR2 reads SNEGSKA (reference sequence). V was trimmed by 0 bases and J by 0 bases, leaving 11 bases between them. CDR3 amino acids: CSARDPGGPNTGELFF. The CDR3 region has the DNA TGCAGTGCTAGAGATCCCGGGGGGCCGAACACCGGGGAGCTGTTTTTT.

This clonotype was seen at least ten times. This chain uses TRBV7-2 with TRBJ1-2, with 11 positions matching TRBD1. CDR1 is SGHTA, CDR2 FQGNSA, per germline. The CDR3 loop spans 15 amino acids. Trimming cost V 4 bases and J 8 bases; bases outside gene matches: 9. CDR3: CASSSEPGQGEGYTF. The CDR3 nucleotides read TGTGCCAGCAGCTCAGAGCCGGGACAGGGGGAGGGCTACACCTTC.

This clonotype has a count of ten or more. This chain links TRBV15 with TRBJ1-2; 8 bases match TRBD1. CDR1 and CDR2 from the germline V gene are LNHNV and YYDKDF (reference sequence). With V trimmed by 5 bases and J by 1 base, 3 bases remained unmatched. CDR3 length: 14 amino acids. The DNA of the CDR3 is TGTGCCACCAGCCTGGACAGGGTTAACTATGGCTACACCTTC. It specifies CATSLDRVNYGYTF. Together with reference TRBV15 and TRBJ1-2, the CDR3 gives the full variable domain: DAMVIQNPRYQVTQFGKPVTLSCSQTLNHNVMYWYQQKSSQAPKLLFHYYDKDFNNEADTPDNFQSRRPNTSFCFLDIRSPGLGDTAMYLCATSLDRVNYGYTFGSGTRLTVV.

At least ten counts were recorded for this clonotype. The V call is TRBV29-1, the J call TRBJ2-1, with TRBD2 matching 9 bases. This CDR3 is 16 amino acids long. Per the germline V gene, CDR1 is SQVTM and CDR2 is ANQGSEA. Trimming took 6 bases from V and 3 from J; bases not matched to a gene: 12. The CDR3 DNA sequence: TGCAGCGTCCCTATAGCGGGGGCCTATCTCTACAATGAGCAGTTCTTC. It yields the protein CSVPIAGAYLYNEQFF.

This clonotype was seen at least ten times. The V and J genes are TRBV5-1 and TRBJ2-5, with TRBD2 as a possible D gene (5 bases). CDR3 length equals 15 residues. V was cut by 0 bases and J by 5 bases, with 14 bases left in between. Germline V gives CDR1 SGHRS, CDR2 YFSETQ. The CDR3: CASSLEQPGGETQYF. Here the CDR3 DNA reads TGCGCCAGCAGCTTGGAACAGCCCGGCGGGGAGACCCAGTACTTC.

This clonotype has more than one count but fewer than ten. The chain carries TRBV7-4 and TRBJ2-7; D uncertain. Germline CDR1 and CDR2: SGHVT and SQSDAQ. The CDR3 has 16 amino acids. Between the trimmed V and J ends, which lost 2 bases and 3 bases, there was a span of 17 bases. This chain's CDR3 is CASSLRAPPDVYEQYF. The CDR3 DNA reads TGTGCCAGCAGCTTAAGGGCGCCTCCCGATGTCTACGAGCAGTACTTC.

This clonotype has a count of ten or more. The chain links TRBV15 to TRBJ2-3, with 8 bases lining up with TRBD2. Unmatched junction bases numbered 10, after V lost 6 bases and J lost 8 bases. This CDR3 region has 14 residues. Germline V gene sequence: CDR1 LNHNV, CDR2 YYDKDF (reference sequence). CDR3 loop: CATRGSGGAFTQYF. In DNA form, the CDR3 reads TGTGCCACCAGAGGCAGCGGGGGTGCCTTTACGCAGTATTTT.

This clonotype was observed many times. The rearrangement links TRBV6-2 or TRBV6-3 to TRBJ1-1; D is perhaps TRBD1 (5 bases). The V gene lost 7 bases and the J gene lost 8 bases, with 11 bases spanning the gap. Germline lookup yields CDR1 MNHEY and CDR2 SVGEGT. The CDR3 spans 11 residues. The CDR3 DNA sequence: TGTGCCAGCACCCTGGGACTGGAAGCTTTCTTT. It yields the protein CASTLGLEAFF.

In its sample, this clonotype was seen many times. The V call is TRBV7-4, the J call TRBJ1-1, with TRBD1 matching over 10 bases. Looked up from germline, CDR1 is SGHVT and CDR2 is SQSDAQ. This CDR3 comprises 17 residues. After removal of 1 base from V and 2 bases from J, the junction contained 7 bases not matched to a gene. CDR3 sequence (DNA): TGTGCCAGCAGCTTAGATTCCGGACAGGGGGTTAACACTGAAGCTTTCTTT. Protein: CASSLDSGQGVNTEAFF.

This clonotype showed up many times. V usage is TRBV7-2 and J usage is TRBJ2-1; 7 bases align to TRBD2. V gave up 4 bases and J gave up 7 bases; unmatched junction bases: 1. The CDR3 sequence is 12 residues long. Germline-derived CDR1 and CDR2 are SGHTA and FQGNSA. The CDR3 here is CASSSGRNEQFF. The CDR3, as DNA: TGTGCCAGCAGCTCCGGGAGGAATGAGCAGTTCTTC.

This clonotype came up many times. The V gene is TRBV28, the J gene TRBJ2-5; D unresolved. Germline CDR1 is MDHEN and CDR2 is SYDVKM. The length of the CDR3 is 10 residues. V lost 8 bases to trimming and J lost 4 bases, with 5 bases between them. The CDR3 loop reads CASGRETQYF. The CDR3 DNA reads TGTGCCAGCGGCCGAGAGACCCAGTACTTC.

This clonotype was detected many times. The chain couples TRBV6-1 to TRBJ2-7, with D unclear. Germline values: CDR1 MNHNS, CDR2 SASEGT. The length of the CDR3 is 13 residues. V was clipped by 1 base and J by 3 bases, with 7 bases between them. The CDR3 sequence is CASSEGLSYEQYF. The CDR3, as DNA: TGTGCCAGCAGTGAAGGGCTCAGCTACGAGCAGTACTTC.

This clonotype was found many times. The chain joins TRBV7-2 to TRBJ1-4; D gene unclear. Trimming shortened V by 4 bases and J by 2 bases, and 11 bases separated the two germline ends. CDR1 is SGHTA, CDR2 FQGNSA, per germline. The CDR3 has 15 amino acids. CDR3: CASSYRGATNEKLFF. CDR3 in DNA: TGTGCCAGCAGCTACCGGGGAGCGACTAATGAAAAACTGTTTTTT.

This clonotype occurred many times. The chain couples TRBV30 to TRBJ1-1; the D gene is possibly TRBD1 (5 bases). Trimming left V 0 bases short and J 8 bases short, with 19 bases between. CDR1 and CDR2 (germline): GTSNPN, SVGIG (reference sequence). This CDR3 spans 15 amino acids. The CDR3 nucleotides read TGTGCCTGGAGTGTCCTAACCCTCGGGACGAAAGAAGCTTTCTTT. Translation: CAWSVLTLGTKEAFF.

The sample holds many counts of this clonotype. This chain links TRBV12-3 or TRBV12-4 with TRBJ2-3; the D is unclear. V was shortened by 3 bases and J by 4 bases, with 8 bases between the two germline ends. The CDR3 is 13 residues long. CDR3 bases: TGTGCCAGCAGTTTTCGTCGCTCAGATACGCAGTATTTT. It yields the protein CASSFRRSDTQYF.

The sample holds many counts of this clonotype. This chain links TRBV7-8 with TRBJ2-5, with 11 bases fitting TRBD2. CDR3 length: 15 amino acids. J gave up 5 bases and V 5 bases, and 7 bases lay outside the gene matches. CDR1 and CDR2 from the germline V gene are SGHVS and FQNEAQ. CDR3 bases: TGTGCCAGCAGCACATCTAGCGGGGGGTTTGAGACCCAGTACTTC. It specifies CASSTSSGGFETQYF.

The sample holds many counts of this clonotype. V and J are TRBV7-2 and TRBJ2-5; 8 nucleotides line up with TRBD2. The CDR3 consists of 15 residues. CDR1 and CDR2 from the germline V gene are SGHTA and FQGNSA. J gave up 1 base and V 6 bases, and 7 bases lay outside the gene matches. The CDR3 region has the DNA TGTGCCAGCAGGTTCGCGGGGGGCCGCCAAGAGACCCAGTACTTC. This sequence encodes CASRFAGGRQETQYF.

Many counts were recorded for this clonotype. CDR3 protein: CASRADTFNNQPQHF. CDR3 sequence (DNA): TGTGCCAGCAGAGCGGACACTTTTAACAATCAGCCCCAGCATTTT. The chain joins TRBV28 to TRBJ1-5; weak D call: TRBD1 (5 bases). The V gene's germline CDR1 is MDHEN and CDR2 SYDVKM. The CDR3 runs to 15 residues. V was clipped by 6 bases and J by 3 bases, with 15 bases between them.